This T cell receptor (beta chain) was sequenced for a study of blood T cells in healthy people across ages (dated by TCRdb to 2014 to 2015). Broadly, across the study: In model experiments, template switching captured roughly one uniquely barcoded TCR beta cDNA molecule for every two T cells. The study measured age-related changes in TCR beta repertoire diversity using deep sequencing normalized with unique cDNA molecular identifiers. The donors were split into four age groups: young (average around 17 years), middle-aged (over 35), aged (62) and long-lived (under 85). To avoid experimental bias, donors of different ages were randomly spread across the sequencing lanes. The study analyzed two additional independent replicas of 1 million unique cDNA reads from the same blood draw for two donors, one aged 18 to 30 and one aged 80 or older.

For this clonotype: The clone's antigen remains unknown. Per-base quality was not reported, and no clone a single base away is much larger than it.

The roughly 42 donors, aged 6 to 90 years, were systemically healthy Caucasian individuals from Russia. Approximately 9.3 milliliters of peripheral blood were collected from each donor into EDTA-treated Vacutainer tubes. Ficoll-Paque density-gradient centrifugation was used to isolate PBMCs, with at least 6.5 million per sample. Trizol reagent was used to extract total RNA from the PBMCs, yielding at least 6 micrograms per sample. For every donor, flow cytometry on a PBMC aliquot measured the percentage of naive CD45RAhigh/CD27high T cells. General findings and caveats noted by the study authors: Compared with the aged group, more naive CD4+ T cells, fewer expanded clones and increased TCR diversity were shown by the long-lived group, suggesting age selection. Total diversity estimates from one million sequenced T cells were considered lower bounds and underestimates. The CMV infection status of donors was not known, potentially confounding age-related changes in expanded clonotypes. The percentage of naive T cells measured by flow cytometry correlated strongly with observed TCR beta diversity. Conclusive comparison of naive and antigen-experienced compartments was prevented by the profiling of bulk unsorted PBMCs. Observed TCR beta diversity per million T cells fell roughly linearly with age, and a significant reduction was already apparent by age about 38.

The library relied on 5' RACE. The sequencer listed for this sample is Illumina HiSeq 2500. The second PCR ran for roughly 6 to 11 cycles and used a J-beta primer mix along with a sample-barcoded 5' primer. A unique molecular identifier was introduced onto each TCR beta cDNA molecule by a template-switch 5' adaptor carrying 12 random nucleotides. Each sample yielded at least 2.5 million CDR3-containing paired-end reads. All of the RNA was converted into first-strand cDNA using the Mint cDNA synthesis kit, with a TRBC-specific oligonucleotide serving as the primer. Following uracil-DNA glycosylase treatment, a first 18-cycle PCR with universal primers M1SS and BC2_uni_R was performed on all cDNA. Per the authors' processing: For normalization, 1 million high-quality reads were randomly selected from each sample, with every read carrying a distinct molecular identifier. Instead of being binned into consensus sequences, reads that shared molecular identifiers were thrown out. MiTCR, set to a Q25 quality threshold and the strictest error-elimination algorithm, was used for CDR3 identification, clonotype clustering and error correction. A nonparametric unseen species model using Euler transformation provided a lower-bound estimate of total TCR beta diversity. TCRdb itself trimmed the public reads at Q25 with fastp, ran MiXCR and retained productive beta chains. Rows are combined by CDR3 protein, so each entry shows the most common genes and DNA. The V and J calls and clone size come from TCRdb's table, not from the authors' own analysis. This sample lists 910,000 or so distinct CDR3 sequences; roughly 51% were detected once. The ten largest account for about a fifth of the sample.

V loses 8 bases, J loses 0 bases, and the germline ends lie 17 bases apart. The CDR3 measures 16 amino acids from cysteine to phenylalanine. This entry keeps only the CDR3 DNA: 48 bases, framed from base 1. CDR1 and CDR2, looked up from the germline V gene, are MGHRA and YSYEKL. Sequenced sample: blood. The rearranged chain carries TRBV4-1 and TRBJ1-5; TRBD1 is a weak D gene call, 5 bases matching. The source of this sequence is a woman aged 60-75 years in good health. The CDR3 protein is CASSTAGGVSNQPQHF. The DNA sequence follows: TGCGCCAGCTCAACCGCTGGGGGGGTTAGCAATCAGCCCCAGCATTTT.